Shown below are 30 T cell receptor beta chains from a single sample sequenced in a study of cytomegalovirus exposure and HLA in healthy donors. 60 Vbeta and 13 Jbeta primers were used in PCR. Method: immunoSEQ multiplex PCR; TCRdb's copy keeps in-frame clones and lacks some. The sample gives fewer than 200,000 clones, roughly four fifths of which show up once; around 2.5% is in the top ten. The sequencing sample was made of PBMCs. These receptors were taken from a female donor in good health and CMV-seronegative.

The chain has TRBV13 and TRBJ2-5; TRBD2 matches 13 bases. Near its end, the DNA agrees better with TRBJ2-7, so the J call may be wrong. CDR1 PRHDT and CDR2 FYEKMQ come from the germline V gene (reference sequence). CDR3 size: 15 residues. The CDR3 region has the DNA TGTGCCAGCAGCCTCGGACTAGCGGGAGCCTACGAGCAGTACTTC. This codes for CASSLGLAGAYEQYF.

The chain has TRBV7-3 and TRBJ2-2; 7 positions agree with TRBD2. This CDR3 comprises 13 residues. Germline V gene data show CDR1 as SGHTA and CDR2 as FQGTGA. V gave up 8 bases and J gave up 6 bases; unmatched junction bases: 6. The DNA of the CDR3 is TGTGCCAGCTCTAGCGGTGGGGCCGGGGAGCTGTTTTTT. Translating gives CASSSGGAGELFF.

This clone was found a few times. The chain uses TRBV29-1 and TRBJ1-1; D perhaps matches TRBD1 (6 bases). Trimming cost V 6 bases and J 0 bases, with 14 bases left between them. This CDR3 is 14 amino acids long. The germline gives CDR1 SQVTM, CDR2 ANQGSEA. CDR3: CSVQRGHLNTEAFF. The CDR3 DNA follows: TGCAGCGTCCAACGGGGACACCTGAACACTGAAGCTTTCTTT. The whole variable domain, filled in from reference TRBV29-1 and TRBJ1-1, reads SAVISQKPSRDICQRGTSLTIQCQVDSQVTMMFWYRQQPGQSLTLIATANQGSEATYESGFVIDKFPISRPNLTFSTLTVSNMSPEDSSIYLCSVQRGHLNTEAFFGQGTRLTVV.

CDR3 in DNA: TGTGCCAGCAGCCGGGGGGGGACTAATGAAAAACTGTTTTTT. This sequence encodes CASSRGGTNEKLFF. The rearrangement uses TRBV7-6 and TRBJ1-4, with D perhaps matching TRBD1 (5 bases). Per germline, CDR1 SGHVS and CDR2 FNYEAQ. The CDR3 runs to 14 residues. V was trimmed by 5 bases and J by 2 bases, leaving 9 bases between them. Combining the CDR3 with reference TRBV7-6 and TRBJ1-4 gives the whole variable domain GAGVSQSPRYKVTKRGQDVALRCDPISGHVSLYWYRQALGQGPEFLTYFNYEAQQDKSGLPNDRFSAERPEGSISTLTIQRTEQRDSAMYRCASSRGGTNEKLFFGSGTQLSVL.

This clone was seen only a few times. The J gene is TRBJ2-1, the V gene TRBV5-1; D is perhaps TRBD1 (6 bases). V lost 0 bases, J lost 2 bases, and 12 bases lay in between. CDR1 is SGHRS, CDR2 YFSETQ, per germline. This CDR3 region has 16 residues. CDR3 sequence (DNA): TGCGCCAGCAGCTTGGACAGACAGGCCACCTACAATGAGCAGTTCTTC. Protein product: CASSLDRQATYNEQFF.

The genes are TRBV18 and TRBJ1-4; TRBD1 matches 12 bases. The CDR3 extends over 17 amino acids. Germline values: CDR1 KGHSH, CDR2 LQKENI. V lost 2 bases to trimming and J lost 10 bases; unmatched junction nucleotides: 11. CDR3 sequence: CASSPAPTGTGGGKLFF. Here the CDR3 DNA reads TGTGCCAGCTCACCAGCTCCGACGGGGACAGGGGGCGGAAAACTGTTTTTT.

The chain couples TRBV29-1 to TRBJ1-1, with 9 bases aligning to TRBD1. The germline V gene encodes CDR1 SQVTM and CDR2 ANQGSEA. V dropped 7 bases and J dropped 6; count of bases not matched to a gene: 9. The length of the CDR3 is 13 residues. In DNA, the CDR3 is TGCAGCGCCCGACGACAGGGGGTGGCTGAAGCTTTCTTT. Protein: CSARRQGVAEAFF. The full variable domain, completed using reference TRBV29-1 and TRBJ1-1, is SAVISQKPSRDICQRGTSLTIQCQVDSQVTMMFWYRQQPGQSLTLIATANQGSEATYESGFVIDKFPISRPNLTFSTLTVSNMSPEDSSIYLCSARRQGVAEAFFGQGTRLTVV.

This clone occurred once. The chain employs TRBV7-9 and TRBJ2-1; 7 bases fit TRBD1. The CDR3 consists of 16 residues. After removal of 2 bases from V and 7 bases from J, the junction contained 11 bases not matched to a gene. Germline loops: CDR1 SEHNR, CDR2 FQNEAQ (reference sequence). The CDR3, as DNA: TGTGCCAGCAGCTTAAAACAGGGGCTAGGGATGAATGAGCAGTTCTTC. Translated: CASSLKQGLGMNEQFF.

CDR3 coding DNA: TGTGCCAGCAGCCCGACAGGGGACGGCTACACCTTC. It specifies CASSPTGDGYTF. The J gene is TRBJ1-2, the V gene TRBV9, with 8 bases fitting TRBD1. V trimming: 4 bases; J trimming: 8 bases; junction bases outside the gene matches: 4. Germline assignment: CDR1 SGDLS and CDR2 YYNGEE. The CDR3 loop spans 12 amino acids.

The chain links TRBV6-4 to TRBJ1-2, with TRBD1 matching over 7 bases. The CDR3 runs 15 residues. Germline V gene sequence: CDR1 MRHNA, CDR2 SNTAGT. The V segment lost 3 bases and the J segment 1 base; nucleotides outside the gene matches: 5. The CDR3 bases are TGTGCCAGCAGTGAAGCGGCAGGGGGTAACTATGGCTACACCTTC. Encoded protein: CASSEAAGGNYGYTF.

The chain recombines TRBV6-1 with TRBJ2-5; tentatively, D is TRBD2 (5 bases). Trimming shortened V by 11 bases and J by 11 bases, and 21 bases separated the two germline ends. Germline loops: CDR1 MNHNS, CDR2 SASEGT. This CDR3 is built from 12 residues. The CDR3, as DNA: TGTGCCGGCGGACGGCCAGCCGGGGAGCAGTACTTC. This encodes CAGGRPAGEQYF.

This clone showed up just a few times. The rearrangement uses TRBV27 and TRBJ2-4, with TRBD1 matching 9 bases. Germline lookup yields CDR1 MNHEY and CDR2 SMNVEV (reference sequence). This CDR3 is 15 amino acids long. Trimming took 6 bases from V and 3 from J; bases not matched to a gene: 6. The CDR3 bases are TGTGCCAGCAGGACACTGGACAGGGGCAAAAACATTCAGTACTTC. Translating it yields CASRTLDRGKNIQYF.

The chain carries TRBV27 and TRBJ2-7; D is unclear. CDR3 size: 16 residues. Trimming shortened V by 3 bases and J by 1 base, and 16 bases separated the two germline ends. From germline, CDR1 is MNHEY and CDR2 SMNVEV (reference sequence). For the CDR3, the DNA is TGTGCCAGCAGTTTTAACGCCGCTTCTAGGTCCTACGAGCAGTACTTC. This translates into CASSFNAASRSYEQYF.

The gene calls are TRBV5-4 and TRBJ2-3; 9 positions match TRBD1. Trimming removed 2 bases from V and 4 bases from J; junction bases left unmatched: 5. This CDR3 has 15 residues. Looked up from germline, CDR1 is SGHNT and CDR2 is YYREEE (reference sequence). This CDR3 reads CASSLQGAESDTQYF. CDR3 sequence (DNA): TGTGCCAGCAGCTTACAGGGGGCTGAATCAGATACGCAGTATTTT.

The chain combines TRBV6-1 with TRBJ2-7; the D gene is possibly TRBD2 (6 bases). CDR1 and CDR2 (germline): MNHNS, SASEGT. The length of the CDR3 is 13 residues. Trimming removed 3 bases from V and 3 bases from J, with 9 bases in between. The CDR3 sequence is CASSDGSGYEQYF. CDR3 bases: TGTGCCAGCAGTGACGGGAGTGGCTACGAGCAGTACTTC.

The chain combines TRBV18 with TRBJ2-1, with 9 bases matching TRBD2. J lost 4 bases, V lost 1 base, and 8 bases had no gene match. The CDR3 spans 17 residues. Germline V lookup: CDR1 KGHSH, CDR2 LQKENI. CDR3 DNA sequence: TGTGCCAGCTCACCACAGCCCGGGACTAGCTCTTACAATGAGCAGTTCTTC. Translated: CASSPQPGTSSYNEQFF. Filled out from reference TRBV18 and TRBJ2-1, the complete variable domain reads NAGVMQNPRHLVRRRGQEARLRCSPMKGHSHVYWYRQLPEEGLKFMVYLQKENIIDESGMPKERFSAEFPKEGPSILRIQQVVRGDSAAYFCASSPQPGTSSYNEQFFGPGTRLTVL.

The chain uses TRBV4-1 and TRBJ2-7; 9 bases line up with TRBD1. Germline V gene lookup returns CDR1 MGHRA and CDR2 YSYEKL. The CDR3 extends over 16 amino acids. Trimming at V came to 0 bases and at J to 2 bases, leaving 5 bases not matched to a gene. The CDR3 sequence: CASSQDGTGRTYEQYF. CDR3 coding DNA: TGCGCCAGCAGCCAAGATGGGACAGGGAGGACCTACGAGCAGTACTTC.

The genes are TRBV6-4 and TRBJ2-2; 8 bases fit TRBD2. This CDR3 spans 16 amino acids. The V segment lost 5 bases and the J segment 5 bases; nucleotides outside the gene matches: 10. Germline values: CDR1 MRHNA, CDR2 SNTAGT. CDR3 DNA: TGTGCCAGCAGTCCCATGAGAGTAGCGGGGACCGGGGAGCTGTTTTTT. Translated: CASSPMRVAGTGELFF.

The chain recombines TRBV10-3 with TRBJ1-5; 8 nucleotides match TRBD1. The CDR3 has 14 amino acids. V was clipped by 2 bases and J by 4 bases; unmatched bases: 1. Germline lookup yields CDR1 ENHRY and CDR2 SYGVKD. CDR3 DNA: TGTGCCATCAGTGAGGGACAGGGTAATCAGCCCCAGCATTTT. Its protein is CAISEGQGNQPQHF.

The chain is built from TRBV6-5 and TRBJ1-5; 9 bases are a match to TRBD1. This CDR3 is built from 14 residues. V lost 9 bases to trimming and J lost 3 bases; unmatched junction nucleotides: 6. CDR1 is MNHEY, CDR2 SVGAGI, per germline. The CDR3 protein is CASRGQGLNQPQHF. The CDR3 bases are TGTGCCAGTCGGGGACAGGGCCTCAATCAGCCCCAGCATTTT.

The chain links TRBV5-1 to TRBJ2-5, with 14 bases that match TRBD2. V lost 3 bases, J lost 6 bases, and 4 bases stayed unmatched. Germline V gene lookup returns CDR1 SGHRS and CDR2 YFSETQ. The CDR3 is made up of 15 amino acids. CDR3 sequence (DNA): TGCGCCAGCAGCTCGACTAGCGGGGGGGAGAAGACCCAGTACTTC. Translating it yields CASSSTSGGEKTQYF.

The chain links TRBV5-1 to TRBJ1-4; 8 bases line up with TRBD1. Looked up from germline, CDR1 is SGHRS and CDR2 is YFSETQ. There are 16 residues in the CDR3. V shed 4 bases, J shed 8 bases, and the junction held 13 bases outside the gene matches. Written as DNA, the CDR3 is TGCGCCAGCAGCGGGGGACTAGCAGGGGGCCGGGAAAAACTGTTTTTT. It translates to CASSGGLAGGREKLFF. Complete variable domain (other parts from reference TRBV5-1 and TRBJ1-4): KAGVTQTPRYLIKTRGQQVTLSCSPISGHRSVSWYQQTPGQGLQFLFEYFSETQRNKGNFPGRFSGRQFSNSRSEMNVSTLELGDSALYLCASSGGLAGGREKLFFGSGTQLSVL.

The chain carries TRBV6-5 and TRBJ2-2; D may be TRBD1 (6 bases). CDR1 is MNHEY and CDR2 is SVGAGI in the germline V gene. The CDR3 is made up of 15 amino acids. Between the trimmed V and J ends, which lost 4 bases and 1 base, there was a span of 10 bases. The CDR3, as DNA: TGTGCCAGCAGTTTTGGGACACTGAACACCGGGGAGCTGTTTTTT. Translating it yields CASSFGTLNTGELFF.

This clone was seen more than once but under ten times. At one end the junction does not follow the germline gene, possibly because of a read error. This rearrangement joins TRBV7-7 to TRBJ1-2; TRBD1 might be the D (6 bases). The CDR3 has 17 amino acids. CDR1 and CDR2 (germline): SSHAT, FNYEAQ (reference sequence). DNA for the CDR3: TGTGCTAGCAGCTGGGCTCACAGGGTCGGATTTAACTATGGCTACACCTTC. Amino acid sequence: CASSWAHRVGFNYGYTF.

CDR3 region: CASSPRTSVNTGELFF. The CDR3 DNA is TGTGCCAGCAGCCCCCGGACTAGCGTGAACACCGGGGAGCTGTTTTTT. The chain has TRBV7-3 and TRBJ2-2; 9 bases line up with TRBD2. Germline assignment: CDR1 SGHTA and CDR2 FQGTGA. The V segment lost 5 bases and the J segment 1 base; nucleotides outside the gene matches: 5. CDR3 size: 16 residues.

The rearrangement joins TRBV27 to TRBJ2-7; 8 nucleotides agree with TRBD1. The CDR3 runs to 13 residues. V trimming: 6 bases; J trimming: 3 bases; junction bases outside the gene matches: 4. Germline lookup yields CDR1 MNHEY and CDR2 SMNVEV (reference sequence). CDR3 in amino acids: CASRGTGYYEQYF. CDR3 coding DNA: TGTGCCAGCAGAGGGACAGGATACTACGAGCAGTACTTC.

The CDR3 nucleotides read TGTGCCAGCATCCTAGCGACAGGGAACACTCGGTCACCCCTCCACTTT. It codes for CASILATGNTRSPLHF. This sequence joins TRBV27 and TRBJ1-6; 7 nucleotides match TRBD1. There are 16 residues in the CDR3. The germline gives CDR1 MNHEY, CDR2 SMNVEV (reference sequence). V dropped 7 bases and J dropped 10; count of bases not matched to a gene: 16.

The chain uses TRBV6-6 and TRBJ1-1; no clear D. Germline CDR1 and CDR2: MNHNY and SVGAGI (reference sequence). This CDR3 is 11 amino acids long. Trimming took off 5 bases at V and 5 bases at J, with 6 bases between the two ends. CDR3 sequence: CASSPRTEAFF. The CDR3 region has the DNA TGTGCCAGCAGTCCGCGGACTGAAGCTTTCTTT.

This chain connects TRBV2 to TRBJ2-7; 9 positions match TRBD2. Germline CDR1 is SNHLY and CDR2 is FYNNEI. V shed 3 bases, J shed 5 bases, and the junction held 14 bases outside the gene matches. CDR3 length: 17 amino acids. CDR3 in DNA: TGTGCCAGCAGTGATGGGCGGGGGGGCAGGTCTGACCACGAGCAGTACTTC. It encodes CASSDGRGGRSDHEQYF. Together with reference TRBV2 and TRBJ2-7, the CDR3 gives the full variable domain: EPEVTQTPSHQVTQMGQEVILRCVPISNHLYFYWYRQILGQKVEFLVSFYNNEISEKSEIFDDQFSVERPDGSNFTLKIRSTKLEDSAMYFCASSDGRGGRSDHEQYFGPGTRLTVT.

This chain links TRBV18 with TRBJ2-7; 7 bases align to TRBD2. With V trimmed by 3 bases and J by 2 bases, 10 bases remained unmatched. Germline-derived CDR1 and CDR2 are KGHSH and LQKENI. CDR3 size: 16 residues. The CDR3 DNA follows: TGTGCCAGCTCACCCCTGGGGGGGGTGGATCCCTACGAGCAGTACTTC. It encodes CASSPLGGVDPYEQYF.